This is a list of T cell receptor beta chains from one sample in a study of blood T cell repertoires in COVID-19. Method: immunoSEQ multiplex PCR; TCRdb's copy keeps in-frame clones and lacks some. In the table there are roughly 250,000 clones, around 89% of which are singletons. What was sequenced was peripheral blood. These receptor sequences come from a man in his thirties or forties with acute or convalescent COVID-19. Both conserved end residues are part of each CDR3. The order of the fields is J gene, clone size, V gene, D gene, CDR3 protein, CDR3 DNA. The D gene is left open where the match is weak. Size is stated for part of the rows, as once, few or many counts, or as a class when the clone is expanded.

TRBJ2-5	NA	TRBV25-1	TRBD1	CASSEIGTGGLQETQYF	TGTGCCAGCAGTGAAATCGGGACAGGGGGGCTCCAAGAGACCCAGTACTTC
TRBJ2-7	NA	TRBV18	NA	CASSPPGSRNEQYF	TGTGCCAGCTCACCACCGGGCAGTCGGAACGAGCAGTACTTC
TRBJ2-7	NA	TRBV30	TRBD2	CAWSDGTNYEQYF	TGTGCCTGGAGTGACGGGACTAACTACGAGCAGTACTTC
TRBJ2-1	NA	TRBV18	TRBD2	CASSQGTSGHNEQFF	TGTGCCAGCTCACAGGGGACTAGCGGTCACAATGAGCAGTTCTTC
TRBJ1-2	NA	TRBV27	NA	CASSRGYGYTF	TGTGCCAGCAGTAGAGGGTATGGCTACACCTTC
TRBJ2-3	NA	TRBV5-1	TRBD2	CASMVGSGRGTDTQYF	TGCGCCAGCATGGTCGGTAGCGGGAGGGGGACAGATACGCAGTATTTT
TRBJ1-1	NA	TRBV9	NA	CASRDQENTEAFF	TGTGCCAGCAGAGACCAGGAGAACACTGAAGCTTTCTTT
TRBJ2-5	NA	TRBV10-3	TRBD2	CAIRQTSEETQYF	TGTGCCATCAGACAGACTAGCGAGGAGACCCAGTACTTC
TRBJ2-1	NA	TRBV5-1	TRBD1	CASSWTGINEQFF	TGCGCCAGCAGCTGGACAGGGATCAATGAGCAGTTCTTC
TRBJ2-2	once	TRBV19	TRBD2	CASRIAGGYTGELFF	TGTGCCAGTAGAATAGCGGGAGGGTATACCGGGGAGCTGTTTTTT
TRBJ2-1	NA	TRBV27	TRBD1	CASSLGSGGFFAEQFF	TGTGCCAGCAGCCTCGGATCAGGGGGCTTTTTCGCTGAGCAGTTCTTC
TRBJ2-3	NA	TRBV9	TRBD2	CASSPTTSGRAWDTQYF	TGTGCCAGCAGCCCGACGACTAGCGGGAGGGCCTGGGATACGCAGTATTTT
TRBJ2-5	NA	TRBV4-2	NA	CASSQGGAPETQYF	TGTGCCAGCAGCCAAGGTGGGGCCCCAGAGACCCAGTACTTC
TRBJ2-7	NA	TRBV2	NA	CASSESGDLRYEQYF	TGTGCCAGCAGTGAATCAGGGGACCTGCGGTACGAGCAGTACTTC